The following is a T cell receptor (beta chain) sequence with its context. The source of the sample is a study of control samples from healthy donors and cancer patients. Produced via immunoSEQ multiplex PCR; TCRdb's table is partial and in-frame only. The sample includes roughly 88,000 clones, roughly 89% of them seen just once. The CDR3 has 15 amino acids. From germline, CDR1 is SGHVS and CDR2 FQNEAQ. Trimming cost V 5 bases and J 4 bases, with 17 bases left between them. Sample: blood. The receptor was derived from a man in his fifties or sixties in good health. V usage is TRBV7-8 and J usage is TRBJ1-2; tentative D call: TRBD1 (5 bases). The CDR3 here is CASSPRPGRTYGYTF. Written as DNA, the CDR3 is TGTGCCAGCAGCCCTAGACCGGGACGCACCTATGGCTACACCTTC.